These 17 T cell receptor beta chains came from one sample sequenced in a study of blood T cell repertoires in COVID-19. Assay used: immunoSEQ multiplex PCR; TCRdb lists only in-frame clones, some missing. Altogether 100,000 to 150,000 clones are present, roughly 83% being singletons, with the ten largest covering approximately 5.3%. Material: peripheral blood. The origin of the receptors is a human donor in a cohort sampled during active COVID-19.

A word on this clone: One junction end does not reproduce the germline sequence, and a read error may be involved. The V call is TRBV14, the J call TRBJ2-1; perhaps TRBD2 as D (6 bases). Germline values: CDR1 SGHDN, CDR2 FVKESK. This CDR3 has 15 amino acids. CDR3 residues: CASSQDWGEYSEQFF. CDR3 sequence (DNA): TGTGCCAGCAGCCAAGATTGGGGGGAGTACAGTGAGCAGTTCTTC.

The genes are TRBV5-6 and TRBJ2-7; TRBD2 matches 13 bases. The CDR3 spans 14 residues. Trimming took 4 bases from V and 5 from J; bases not matched to a gene: 3. Germline values: CDR1 SGHDT, CDR2 YYEEEE. The CDR3 loop reads CASSRGLAGDEQYF. In DNA, the CDR3 is TGTGCCAGCAGCCGCGGACTAGCGGGAGACGAGCAGTACTTC.

The chain has TRBV5-1 and TRBJ2-3; 12 nucleotides match TRBD2. The CDR3 is 18 residues long. Germline CDR1 is SGHRS and CDR2 is YFSETQ. V lost 4 bases, J lost 0 bases, and 9 bases stayed unmatched. The CDR3, as DNA: TGCGCCAGCAGCCGAGATCGGACTAGCGGGACCAGCACAGATACGCAGTATTTT. Protein product: CASSRDRTSGTSTDTQYF. The full variable domain, rest sourced from reference TRBV5-1 and TRBJ2-3, is KAGVTQTPRYLIKTRGQQVTLSCSPISGHRSVSWYQQTPGQGLQFLFEYFSETQRNKGNFPGRFSGRQFSNSRSEMNVSTLELGDSALYLCASSRDRTSGTSTDTQYFGPGTRLTVL.

The chain uses TRBV7-2 and TRBJ2-7, with D unresolved. The CDR3 loop spans 12 amino acids. The V gene's germline CDR1 is SGHTA and CDR2 FQGNSA. The ends were cut back, 7 bases at V and 4 bases at J, with 11 bases in the middle. CDR3 sequence reads: CASNLLSYEQYF. The DNA of the CDR3 is TGTGCCAGCAACCTACTGTCTTACGAGCAGTACTTC.

The DNA of the CDR3 is TGTGCCACCAGTGATTTGCGGCTGCGGGGTACGCAGTATTTT. Encoded protein: CATSDLRLRGTQYF. The chain couples TRBV24-1 to TRBJ2-3; tentative D call: TRBD2 (6 bases). V was shortened by 0 bases and J by 8 bases, with 11 bases between the two germline ends. Germline V lookup: CDR1 KGHDR, CDR2 SFDVKD. The CDR3 contains 14 residues.

The CDR3 loop reads CASSQGSSEKLFF. The CDR3 DNA reads TGCGCCAGCAGCCAGGGAAGTAGTGAAAAACTGTTTTTT. This chain links TRBV5-1 with TRBJ1-4; D may be TRBD1 (5 bases). CDR1 SGHRS and CDR2 YFSETQ come from the germline V gene. V was clipped by 4 bases and J by 7 bases, with 11 bases between them. This CDR3 is 13 amino acids long.

The chain couples TRBV4-1 to TRBJ2-5; 7 bases align to TRBD2. This CDR3 contains 16 residues. The ends lost 4 bases at V and 3 bases at J; junction bases unmatched: 11. CDR1 is MGHRA and CDR2 is YSYEKL in the germline V gene. In DNA, the CDR3 is TGCGCCAGCAGCCTTTATGAGGCGGGGGTGAAAGAGACCCAGTACTTC. Protein product: CASSLYEAGVKETQYF.

This chain connects TRBV11-2 to TRBJ2-3; no reliable D call. The germline CDR1 and CDR2 sequences are SGHAT and FQNNGV. The CDR3 has 14 amino acids. V dropped 0 bases and J dropped 3 bases, with 7 bases sitting between them. CDR3 nucleotides: TGTGCCAGCAGCTTAGATCGTAATACAGATACGCAGTATTTT. Encoded protein: CASSLDRNTDTQYF. Full variable domain (remainder filled in from reference TRBV11-2 and TRBJ2-3): EAGVAQSPRYKIIEKRQSVAFWCNPISGHATLYWYQQILGQGPKLLIQFQNNGVVDDSQLPKDRFSAERLKGVDSTLKIQPAKLEDSAVYLCASSLDRNTDTQYFGPGTRLTVL.

J is TRBJ2-7 and V is TRBV28; D ambiguous. The CDR3 is 11 amino acids. The V end was cut by 2 bases, the J end by 7 bases, with 6 bases between. Germline CDR1 reads MDHEN; CDR2 reads SYDVKM. The CDR3 bases are TGTGCCAGCAGTTTAACAGCAGAGCAGTACTTC. The encoded protein is CASSLTAEQYF.

DNA for the CDR3: TGTGCCAGCAGCCCCGGACTAGCGGGAGAAAATGAGCAGTTCTTC. Its translation is CASSPGLAGENEQFF. V gene TRBV11-3 combines with J gene TRBJ2-1; the match to TRBD2 covers 13 bases. The CDR3 length is 15 residues. Germline CDR1 is SGHNT and CDR2 is YENEEA. The junction had 5 bases not matched to a gene; V was cut back by 5 bases and J by 7 bases. The full variable domain, with the rest looked up from reference TRBV11-3 and TRBJ2-1, is EAGVVQSPRYKIIEKKQPVAFWCNPISGHNTLYWYLQNLGQGPELLIRYENEEAVDDSQLPKDRFSAERLKGVDSTLKIQPAELGDSAVYLCASSPGLAGENEQFFGPGTRLTVL.

The V and J genes are TRBV18 and TRBJ1-3; D is unresolved. V lost 2 bases and J 0 bases, leaving 5 bases between the germline ends. The CDR3 loop spans 14 amino acids. Per germline, CDR1 KGHSH and CDR2 LQKENI. The CDR3 nucleotides read TGTGCCAGCTCACCAGGCAACTCTGGAAACACCATATATTTT. As protein: CASSPGNSGNTIYF.

This clone was detected only once. The junction and the germline gene differ at one end; a read error may be behind it. This chain connects TRBV4-3 to TRBJ1-5, with TRBD1 identical over 7 bases. This CDR3 has 16 residues. Germline V gives CDR1 LGHNA, CDR2 YSLEER. CDR3 amino acids: CASSQDRNRGNQPQHF. CDR3 in DNA: TGCGCCAGCAGCCAAGACAGGAACAGGGGCAACCAGCCCCAGCATTTT.

J is TRBJ2-1 and V is TRBV18; tentative D call: TRBD1 (5 bases). The V and J ends lost 3 bases and 3 bases respectively, with 12 bases between them. The CDR3 consists of 15 residues. Germline CDR1 and CDR2: KGHSH and LQKENI. The CDR3 bases are TGTGCCAGCTCACCGGCAGGGTATATCTACAATGAGCAGTTCTTC. It yields the protein CASSPAGYIYNEQFF.

The chain combines TRBV10-3 with TRBJ2-3; possible D gene TRBD2, 5 bases. Germline V CDR1 and CDR2: ENHRY, SYGVKD. The CDR3 spans 14 residues. Trimming took off 6 bases at V and 0 bases at J, with 10 bases between the two ends. The CDR3 is CAIRDWSSTDTQYF. The CDR3 region has the DNA TGTGCCATCAGGGACTGGAGTAGCACAGATACGCAGTATTTT.

The chain has TRBV6-4 and TRBJ2-7; TRBD1 is a possible D gene (6 bases). CDR1 and CDR2 from the germline V gene are MRHNA and SNTAGT. V was shortened by 2 bases and J by 5 bases, with 13 bases between the two germline ends. The CDR3 length is 14 residues. CDR3 nucleotides: TGTGCCAGCAGTGACAGGGACAAAACAAACGAGCAGTACTTC. It encodes CASSDRDKTNEQYF.

This clone appeared once. This chain links TRBV28 with TRBJ2-5; D may be TRBD2 (5 bases). The CDR3 is made up of 12 amino acids. The germline CDR1 and CDR2 sequences are MDHEN and SYDVKM. V lost 8 bases and J 4 bases, leaving 11 bases between the germline ends. The CDR3 coding sequence is TGTGCCAGCCAACCGAGGGTAGAGACCCAGTACTTC. Its translation: CASQPRVETQYF.

V is TRBV3-1 (or the pseudogene TRBV3-2) and J is TRBJ1-4; D remains unclear. Trimming cost V 3 bases and J 0 bases, with 11 bases left between them. The CDR3 consists of 16 residues. Germline V lookup: CDR1 LGHDT, CDR2 YNNKEL (reference sequence). CDR3 nucleotide sequence: TGTGCCAGCAGCCAGTTTTCGGGTGCAACTAATGAAAAACTGTTTTTT. Translating it yields CASSQFSGATNEKLFF.